One and the same sample provided the 18 T cell receptor beta chains below, sequenced in a study of cytomegalovirus exposure and HLA in healthy donors. PCR primers comprised 60 Vbeta and 13 Jbeta primers. Assay: immunoSEQ multiplex PCR; the TCRdb copy retains only in-frame clones and omits some. The sample contains over 35,000 clones, around 77% of which appear only once. What was sequenced was PBMCs. Every receptor here comes from a man aged 25 to 40 in good health and CMV-seronegative.

This clone turned up a few times. This chain links TRBV19 with TRBJ2-1; weak D call: TRBD1 (6 bases). The ends were cut back, 1 base at V and 4 bases at J, with 20 bases in the middle. The CDR3 runs to 18 residues. Germline V gives CDR1 LNHDA, CDR2 SQIVND (reference sequence). The CDR3 sequence: CASSIAPIQGFAYNEQFF. For the CDR3, the DNA is TGTGCCAGTAGTATAGCGCCCATACAGGGATTCGCGTACAATGAGCAGTTCTTC.

The chain joins TRBV29-1 to TRBJ2-7; TRBD2 matches at 7 bases. The CDR3 runs to 14 residues. CDR1 SQVTM and CDR2 ANQGSEA come from the germline V gene. V lost 6 bases, J lost 0 bases, and 8 bases stayed unmatched. The CDR3 DNA reads TGCAGCGTGGCCGTAGCGGGTCCCTCCTACGAGCAGTACTTC. Encoded protein: CSVAVAGPSYEQYF.

This chain links TRBV11-2 with TRBJ2-3; D is unclear. The CDR3 totals 13 residues. The germline gives CDR1 SGHAT, CDR2 FQNNGV. V was shortened by 5 bases and J by 6 bases, with 12 bases between the two germline ends. CDR3 sequence reads: CASSKVVSDTQYF. DNA of the CDR3: TGTGCCAGCAGCAAAGTAGTTTCGGATACGCAGTATTTT.

This chain uses TRBV6-1 with TRBJ2-2; 13 bases line up with TRBD2. Trimming took 4 bases from V and 3 from J; bases not matched to a gene: 5. This CDR3 spans 17 amino acids. The germline CDR1 and CDR2 sequences are MNHNS and SASEGT. The CDR3 is CASSALAGGGYTGELFF. The CDR3 DNA sequence: TGTGCCAGCAGTGCACTAGCGGGAGGGGGCTACACCGGGGAGCTGTTTTTT.

This clone came up a few times. The rearrangement uses TRBV4-2 and TRBJ2-1, with 8 bases identical to TRBD2. Per the germline V gene, CDR1 is LGHNA and CDR2 is YNFKEQ. The CDR3 totals 17 residues. The J segment lost 8 bases and the V segment lost 0 bases, leaving 12 bases of the junction unmatched. The CDR3 loop is CASSQDLLAGHSYEQFF. CDR3 DNA sequence: TGTGCCAGCAGCCAAGATTTGTTAGCGGGACACAGTTATGAGCAGTTCTTC.

This sequence joins TRBV19 and TRBJ1-3, with D possibly matching TRBD1 (6 bases). The CDR3 consists of 16 residues. Germline CDR1 and CDR2: LNHDA and SQIVND (reference sequence). V was trimmed by 3 bases and J by 0 bases, leaving 12 bases between them. The CDR3 reads CASSMTTGNSGNTIYF. The CDR3 DNA reads as TGTGCCAGTAGTATGACTACAGGGAACTCTGGAAACACCATATATTTT.

V is TRBV5-8 and J is TRBJ1-4; a possible D gene is TRBD1 (5 bases). V was shortened by 2 bases and J by 7 bases, with 15 bases between the two germline ends. CDR1 and CDR2 (germline): SGHTS, YDEGEE. The CDR3 is 15 residues long. This chain's CDR3 is CASSFGRGVSEKLFF. CDR3 DNA: TGTGCCAGCAGCTTTGGGAGGGGCGTGAGTGAAAAACTGTTTTTT.

Only a few counts were recorded for this clone. This chain links TRBV9 with TRBJ2-1; D is possibly TRBD2 (7 bases). Trimming pared 0 bases from V and 1 base from J, leaving 17 bases between. This CDR3 is built from 18 residues. Looked up from germline, CDR1 is SGDLS and CDR2 is YYNGEE. CDR3: CASSVEIVGGLSYNEQFF. For the CDR3, the DNA is TGTGCCAGCAGCGTAGAAATCGTCGGGGGGCTATCCTACAATGAGCAGTTCTTC.

Only one count was recorded for this clone. The CDR3 coding sequence is TGTGCCAGCAGCTCCGACACAGGGGTCGAGCAGTACTTC. Translation gives CASSSDTGVEQYF. This sequence joins TRBV2 and TRBJ2-7; 7 bases line up with TRBD1. The CDR3 is made up of 13 amino acids. V lost 6 bases to trimming and J lost 6 bases; unmatched junction nucleotides: 8. Germline V gene data show CDR1 as SNHLY and CDR2 as FYNNEI.

Details on this clone: The junction differs from germline at one of its ends, possibly a read error. The rearrangement joins TRBV7-9 to TRBJ2-1, with 8 positions matching TRBD1. The CDR3 has 15 residues. The V gene's germline CDR1 is SEHNR and CDR2 FQNEAQ (reference sequence). CDR3 protein: CSSSLGGQGENEQFF. CDR3 coding DNA: TGTTCCAGCAGCTTAGGAGGACAGGGTGAAAATGAGCAGTTCTTC.

The V call is TRBV9, the J call TRBJ2-5; D possibly corresponds to TRBD2 (6 bases). Germline values: CDR1 SGDLS, CDR2 YYNGEE. CDR3 size: 19 residues. V lost 3 bases, J lost 4 bases, and 28 bases lay in between. CDR3 sequence reads: CASSARDGGWSAEGETQYF. Written as DNA, the CDR3 is TGTGCCAGCAGCGCCCGGGACGGCGGGTGGTCAGCGGAGGGAGAGACCCAGTACTTC.

This clone was detected a few times. The junction and the germline gene differ at one end; a read error may be behind it. The genes are TRBV7-9 and TRBJ2-7; tentative D call: TRBD1 (5 bases). This CDR3 is 17 amino acids long. The germline V gene encodes CDR1 SEHNR and CDR2 FQNEAQ (reference sequence). The CDR3 protein is CSSSLLSWQGSSYEQYF. CDR3 sequence (DNA): TGTTCCAGCAGCTTATTGTCATGGCAGGGCAGCTCCTACGAGCAGTACTTC.

CDR3 sequence reads: CAWKPPVTGENTEAFF. The DNA for the CDR3 is TGTGCCTGGAAACCCCCCGTCACAGGGGAGAACACTGAAGCTTTCTTT. The V gene is TRBV30, the J gene TRBJ1-1, with 7 positions matching TRBD1. This CDR3 spans 16 amino acids. Germline CDR1 and CDR2: GTSNPN and SVGIG (reference sequence). J gave up 1 base and V 4 bases, and 12 bases lay outside the gene matches.

V and J are TRBV27 and TRBJ1-1, with D hard to call. The CDR3 sequence is 17 residues long. The V end was cut by 1 base, the J end by 0 bases, with 15 bases between. Per the germline V gene, CDR1 is MNHEY and CDR2 is SMNVEV (reference sequence). This CDR3 is CASSLFGTEPLNTEAFF. In nucleotides, the CDR3 is TGTGCCAGCAGTTTATTCGGAACAGAACCCTTGAACACTGAAGCTTTCTTT.

The V and J genes are TRBV18 and TRBJ2-7; tentative D call: TRBD1 (5 bases). CDR1 is KGHSH, CDR2 LQKENI, per germline. The CDR3 length is 18 residues. Trimming took 3 bases from V and 6 from J, leaving 27 bases between them. The DNA of the CDR3 is TGTGCCAGCTCACCTTCGTGGGGCTCGGGCCCCTTAAGTCTCGAGCAGTACTTC. This codes for CASSPSWGSGPLSLEQYF. Combining the CDR3 with reference TRBV18 and TRBJ2-7 gives the whole variable domain NAGVMQNPRHLVRRRGQEARLRCSPMKGHSHVYWYRQLPEEGLKFMVYLQKENIIDESGMPKERFSAEFPKEGPSILRIQQVVRGDSAAYFCASSPSWGSGPLSLEQYFGPGTRLTVT.

The genes are TRBV7-9 and TRBJ2-3; a possible D gene is TRBD1 (7 bases). Germline V CDR1 and CDR2: SEHNR, FQNEAQ (reference sequence). This CDR3 contains 14 residues. V lost 8 bases and J lost 2, with 14 bases in between. CDR3 region: CASGGGEPTDTQYF. CDR3 nucleotides: TGTGCCAGCGGAGGGGGCGAGCCCACAGATACGCAGTATTTT. Using reference TRBV7-9 and TRBJ2-3 for the parts outside the CDR3, the full variable domain is DTGVSQNPRHKITKRGQNVTFRCDPISEHNRLYWYRQTLGQGPEFLTYFQNEAQLEKSRLLSDRFSAERPKGSFSTLEIQRTEQGDSAMYLCASGGGEPTDTQYFGPGTRLTVL.

The CDR3 reads CASSSAGTYEQYF. As DNA, the CDR3 is TGTGCCAGCAGCTCAGCCGGGACCTACGAGCAGTACTTC. V usage is TRBV7-6 and J usage is TRBJ2-7; weak D call: TRBD2 (5 bases). The CDR3 runs to 13 residues. V was shortened by 4 bases and J by 2 bases, with 9 bases between the two germline ends. CDR1 and CDR2 from the germline V gene are SGHVS and FNYEAQ.

This rearrangement joins TRBV9 to TRBJ2-7; maybe TRBD2 (5 bases). This CDR3 contains 15 residues. In germline, CDR1 is SGDLS, CDR2 YYNGEE. Trimming shortened V by 0 bases and J by 1 base, and 11 bases separated the two germline ends. In nucleotides, the CDR3 is TGTGCCAGCAGCGTAGGCGGCGCGGGTTCCTACGAGCAGTACTTC. It is translated as CASSVGGAGSYEQYF.